The 7 T cell receptor beta chains listed next were all sequenced from one sample in a study of cytomegalovirus exposure and HLA in healthy donors. The PCR was carried out with 60 Vbeta primers and 13 Jbeta primers. Sequencing used immunoSEQ multiplex PCR; TCRdb keeps in-frame clones, though not all of them. The sample lists 100,000 to 130,000 clones; around 73% were seen once. Material: PBMCs. The receptors were sampled from a man aged 30 to 39 in good health and CMV-seronegative.

V usage is TRBV6-5 and J usage is TRBJ2-7, with 7 bases lining up with TRBD2. V lost 7 bases and J lost 0; bases outside the gene matches: 6. This CDR3 spans 14 amino acids. CDR1 and CDR2 (germline): MNHEY, SVGAGI. The chain's CDR3 is CASNPGGSSYEQYF. The DNA for the CDR3 is TGTGCCAGCAACCCGGGGGGAAGCTCCTACGAGCAGTACTTC.

This clone was seen more than once but under ten times. The CDR3, as DNA: TGCGCCAGCAGCGGGCAGGACACAGGTTCCACAGATACGCAGTATTTT. This gives the protein CASSGQDTGSTDTQYF. The chain has TRBV5-1 and TRBJ2-3; TRBD1 is a possible D gene (5 bases). V was clipped by 4 bases and J by 2 bases, with 17 bases between them. This CDR3 has 16 residues. Germline lookup yields CDR1 SGHRS and CDR2 YFSETQ.

The V call is TRBV6-1, the J call TRBJ1-1; no firm D call. V was shortened by 1 base and J by 4 bases, with 10 bases between the two germline ends. CDR1 is MNHNS and CDR2 is SASEGT in the germline V gene. The CDR3 has 14 amino acids. The CDR3 nucleotides read TGTGCCAGCAGTGAAGTTCGGGGAGGCACTGAAGCTTTCTTT. Residues: CASSEVRGGTEAFF.

The chain links TRBV7-8 to TRBJ2-3; TRBD1 aligns across 7 bases. J lost 0 bases, V lost 4 bases, and 4 bases had no gene match. The CDR3 length is 15 residues. CDR1 and CDR2 from the germline V gene are SGHVS and FQNEAQ. The CDR3 sequence: CASSSGQSSTDTQYF. The DNA for the CDR3 is TGTGCCAGCAGCTCGGGACAGAGTAGCACAGATACGCAGTATTTT.

This clone has more than one count but fewer than ten. The chain employs TRBV19 and TRBJ1-1, with D unresolved. Germline V gene sequence: CDR1 LNHDA, CDR2 SQIVND (reference sequence). V lost 5 bases and J lost 1, with 8 bases in between. The CDR3 spans 13 residues. DNA of the CDR3: TGTGCCAGTAGTTCAATCAGGAACACTGAAGCTTTCTTT. Its protein is CASSSIRNTEAFF.

This sequence joins TRBV5-6 and TRBJ1-2; TRBD1 might be the D (5 bases). The CDR3 is 15 amino acids. The V gene's germline CDR1 is SGHDT and CDR2 YYEEEE. The V end lost 4 bases, the J end lost 6 bases, and 19 bases lay between the germline ends. The CDR3 DNA reads as TGTGCCAGCAGCCAATCTGTCAACAGGATCAATGGCTACACCTTC. This gives the protein CASSQSVNRINGYTF.

The rearrangement joins TRBV6-6 to TRBJ1-2; TRBD1 matches 8 bases. Germline V gene sequence: CDR1 MNHNY, CDR2 SVGAGI (reference sequence). The V segment lost 9 bases and the J segment 1 base; nucleotides outside the gene matches: 13. The CDR3 is made up of 16 amino acids. The CDR3 nucleotides read TGTGCCAGTTATCACCAGGGGGCTAGTATTAACTATGGCTACACCTTC. Its protein is CASYHQGASINYGYTF.